Here is one T cell receptor (beta chain) with its context. Its matching antigen is unknown. The sample is drawn from a study of cytotoxic CD8 clonotypes in ibrutinib-treated CLL. Across the study: Response sampling took place at median around 13 months of treatment, range 6 to 36. Study-wide results and limits: Public clonotypes proved infrequent, and on treatment they shrank or remained steady. In comparison with age-matched healthy donors, baseline clonality was higher and tracked circulating CD8+ T-cell counts.

The intended depth for sequencing was 1 in 200,000 to 1 in 1 million T cells. Here immunoSEQ multiplex PCR was the method, and the copy in TCRdb shows in-frame clones only, minus some. The sample includes 150,000 or so clones, around 82% of them seen just once. This TCR derives from a human donor with chronic lymphocytic leukemia. Sample: PBMCs, taken after 36 months of ibrutinib treatment.

The CDR3, as DNA: TGTGCCAGCAGCTTCCGCGACAGGGGTTTCGATGAGCAGTTCTTC. The encoded protein is CASSFRDRGFDEQFF. The chain is built from TRBV11-2 and TRBJ2-1; 8 bases agree with TRBD1. V shed 3 bases, J shed 8 bases, and the junction held 9 bases outside the gene matches. The CDR3 loop spans 15 amino acids. Germline assignment: CDR1 SGHAT and CDR2 FQNNGV.